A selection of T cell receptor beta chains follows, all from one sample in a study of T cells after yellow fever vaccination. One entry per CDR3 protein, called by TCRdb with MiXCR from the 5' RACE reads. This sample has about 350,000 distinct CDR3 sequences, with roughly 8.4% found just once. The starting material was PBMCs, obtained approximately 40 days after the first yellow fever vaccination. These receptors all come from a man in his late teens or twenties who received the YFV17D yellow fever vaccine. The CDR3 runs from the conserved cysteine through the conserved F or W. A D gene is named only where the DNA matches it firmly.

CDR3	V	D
CASSFGREADTQYF	TRBV5-1	NA
CASSWGLAGHNEQFF	TRBV5-1	TRBD2
CASSFPGLAGGSYEQYF	TRBV7-8	TRBD2
CASSIGTGRPNSNQPQHF	TRBV19	TRBD1
CASSFLEVGDEQFF	TRBV7-9	NA
CASSNQDRSSGSPLHF	TRBV12-3/TRBV12-4	TRBD1
CASSLENPHYNSPLHF	TRBV27	NA
CASSYTGKSQPQHF	TRBV18	NA
CSAQIKNEQFF	TRBV29-1	NA
CASRPRDSFYEQYF	TRBV6-1	NA
CASSLERGSGVSF	TRBV4-2	NA
CASSEGWGDQPQHF	TRBV2	NA
CASSLRPITSTEAFF	TRBV28	NA
CASSLIRTSTDTQYF	TRBV7-2	NA
CSARDVGSGGARGDEQFF	TRBV20-1	TRBD2
CASTMGGQSNEKLFF	TRBV7-2	TRBD1
CASSQGPTGGYEQYF	TRBV3-1	TRBD1
CASSTLFSGGSPADTQYF	TRBV19	TRBD2
CASKNRENYGYTF	TRBV6-2/TRBV6-3	NA
CASSLNLNSNTEAFF	TRBV7-9	NA
CASSPPRVETQYF	TRBV7-9	NA
CASSLGRGFRETQYF	TRBV5-8	NA
CASQSPGGGQETQYF	TRBV19	TRBD2
CASSQEWTSGGGYIQYF	TRBV4-1	TRBD2
CASTWTSGGEHEQFF	TRBV28	TRBD2
CASSWRDPSTDTQYF	TRBV7-9	NA
CASSEGTGGVDTQYF	TRBV6-1	TRBD1
CASSLGQGGREKLFF	TRBV7-9	TRBD1
CASSNPAGANVLTF	TRBV6-1	NA
CASSYYRGPGELFF	TRBV6-5	TRBD1
CASSISANTEAFF	TRBV19	NA
CASRRIFEQFF	TRBV7-2	NA
CASRAGTSGGGLTGELFF	TRBV4-1	TRBD2
CASSLVSGTGKLFF	TRBV5-1	NA
CASSLAGGRGGNQPQHF	TRBV7-2	NA
CASSPSQGRNQPQHF	TRBV18	NA
CASSPFGRENTEAFF	TRBV9	NA
CCARDQTGPSIHEQYF	TRBV20-1	TRBD1
CASSYSILAGGLGYNEQFF	TRBV6-5	TRBD2
CASTKGTGFNQPQHF	TRBV5-6	TRBD1
CASSLGGHEQFF	TRBV5-1	TRBD2
CASSARGSDEKLFF	TRBV5-1	NA
CASSSRDSFNEKLFF	TRBV5-1	TRBD1
CASSQSDRAYEQYF	TRBV4-1	NA
CASSPQRGGYEQYF	TRBV4-3	NA
CASSLPFGGSEQFF	TRBV5-1	NA
CASSLRGRGNTEAFF	TRBV7-3	NA